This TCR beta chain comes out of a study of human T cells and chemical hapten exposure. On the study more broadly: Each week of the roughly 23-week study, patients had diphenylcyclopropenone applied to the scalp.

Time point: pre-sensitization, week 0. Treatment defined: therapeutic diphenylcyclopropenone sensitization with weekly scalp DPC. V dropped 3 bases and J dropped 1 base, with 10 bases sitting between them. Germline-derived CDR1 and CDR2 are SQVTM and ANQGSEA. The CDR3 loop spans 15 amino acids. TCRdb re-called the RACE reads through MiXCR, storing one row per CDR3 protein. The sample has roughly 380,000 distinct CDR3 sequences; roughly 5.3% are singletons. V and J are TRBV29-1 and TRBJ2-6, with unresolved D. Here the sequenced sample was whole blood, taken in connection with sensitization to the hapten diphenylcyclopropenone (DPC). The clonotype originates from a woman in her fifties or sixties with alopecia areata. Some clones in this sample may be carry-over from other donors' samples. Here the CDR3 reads CSVDVGRSGANVLTF. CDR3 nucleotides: TGCAGCGTTGATGTTGGCCGGTCTGGGGCCAACGTCCTGACTTTC.